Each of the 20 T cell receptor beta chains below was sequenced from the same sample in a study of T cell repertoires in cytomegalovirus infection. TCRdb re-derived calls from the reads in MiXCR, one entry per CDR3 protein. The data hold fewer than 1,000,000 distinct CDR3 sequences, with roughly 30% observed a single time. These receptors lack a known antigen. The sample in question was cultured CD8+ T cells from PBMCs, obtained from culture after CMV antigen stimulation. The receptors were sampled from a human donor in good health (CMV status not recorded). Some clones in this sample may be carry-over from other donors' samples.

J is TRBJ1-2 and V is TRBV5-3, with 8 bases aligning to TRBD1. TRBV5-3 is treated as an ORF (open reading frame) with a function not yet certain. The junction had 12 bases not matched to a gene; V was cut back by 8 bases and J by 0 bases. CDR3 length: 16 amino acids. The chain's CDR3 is CASSVGTGATNYGYTF. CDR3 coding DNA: TGTGCCAGCAGCGTAGGGACAGGTGCGACTAACTATGGCTACACCTTC.

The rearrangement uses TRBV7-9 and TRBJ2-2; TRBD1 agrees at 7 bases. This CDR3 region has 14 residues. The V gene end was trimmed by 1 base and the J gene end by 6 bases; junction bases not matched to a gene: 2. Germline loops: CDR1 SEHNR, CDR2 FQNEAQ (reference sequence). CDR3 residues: CASSLGGTAGELFF. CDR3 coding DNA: TGTGCCAGCAGCTTAGGAGGGACAGCCGGGGAGCTGTTTTTT.

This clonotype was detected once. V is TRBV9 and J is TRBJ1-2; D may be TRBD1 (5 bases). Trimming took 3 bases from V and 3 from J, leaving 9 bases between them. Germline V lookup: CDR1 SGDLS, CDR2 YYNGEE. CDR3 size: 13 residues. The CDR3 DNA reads TGTGCCAGCAGCGGAGACAGCTACTATGGCTACACCTTC. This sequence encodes CASSGDSYYGYTF.

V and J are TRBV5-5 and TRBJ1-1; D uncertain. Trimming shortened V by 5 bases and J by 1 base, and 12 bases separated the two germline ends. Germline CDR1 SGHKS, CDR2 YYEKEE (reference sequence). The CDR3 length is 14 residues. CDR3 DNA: TGTGCCAGCAGAGAGCCAGAAAGGAACACTGAAGCTTTCTTT. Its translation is CASREPERNTEAFF.

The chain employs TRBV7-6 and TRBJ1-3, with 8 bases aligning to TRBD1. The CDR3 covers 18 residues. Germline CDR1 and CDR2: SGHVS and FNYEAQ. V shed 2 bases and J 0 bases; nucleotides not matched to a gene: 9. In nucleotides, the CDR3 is TGTGCCAGCAGCTTACCCGGGACAGGCCTATCCTCTGGAAACACCATATATTTT. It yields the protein CASSLPGTGLSSGNTIYF.

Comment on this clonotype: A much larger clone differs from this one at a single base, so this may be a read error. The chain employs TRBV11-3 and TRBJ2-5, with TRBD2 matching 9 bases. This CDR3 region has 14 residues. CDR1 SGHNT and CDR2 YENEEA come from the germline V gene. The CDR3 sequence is CAGSQRGAQETQYF. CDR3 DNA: TGTGCCGGCAGCCAGCGGGGGGCCCAAGAGACCCAGTACTTC.

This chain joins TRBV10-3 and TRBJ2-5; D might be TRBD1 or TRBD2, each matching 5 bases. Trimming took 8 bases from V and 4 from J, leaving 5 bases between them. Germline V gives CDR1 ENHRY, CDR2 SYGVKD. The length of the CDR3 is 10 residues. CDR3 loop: CAIGGETQYF. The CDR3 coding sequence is TGTGCCATCGGGGGAGAGACCCAGTACTTC.

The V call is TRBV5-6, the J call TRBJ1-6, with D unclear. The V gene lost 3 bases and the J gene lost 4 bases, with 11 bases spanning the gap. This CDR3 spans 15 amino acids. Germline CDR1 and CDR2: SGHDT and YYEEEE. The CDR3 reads CASSSEDPYNSPLHF. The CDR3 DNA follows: TGTGCCAGCAGCTCGGAAGACCCATATAATTCACCCCTCCACTTT.

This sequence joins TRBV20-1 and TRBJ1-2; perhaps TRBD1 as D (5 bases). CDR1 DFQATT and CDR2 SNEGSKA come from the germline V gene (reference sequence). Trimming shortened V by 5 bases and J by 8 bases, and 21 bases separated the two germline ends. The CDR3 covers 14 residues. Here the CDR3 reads CSAPLGPLNRGYTF. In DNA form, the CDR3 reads TGCAGTGCTCCCCTGGGACCGTTAAACAGAGGCTACACCTTC.

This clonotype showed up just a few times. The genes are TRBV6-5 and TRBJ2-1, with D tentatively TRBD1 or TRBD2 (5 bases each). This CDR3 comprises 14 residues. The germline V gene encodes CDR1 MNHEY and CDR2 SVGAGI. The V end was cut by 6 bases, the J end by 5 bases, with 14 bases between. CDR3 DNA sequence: TGTGCCAGCAGGCTACCGGGACCACACAATGAGCAGTTCTTC. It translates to CASRLPGPHNEQFF.

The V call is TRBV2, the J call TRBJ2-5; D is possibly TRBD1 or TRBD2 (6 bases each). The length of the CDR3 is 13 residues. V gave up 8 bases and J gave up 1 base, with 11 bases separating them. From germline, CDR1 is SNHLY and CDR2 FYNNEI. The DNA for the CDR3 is TGTGCCAGCCCAAGGGGGGCCCAAGAGACCCAGTACTTC. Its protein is CASPRGAQETQYF.

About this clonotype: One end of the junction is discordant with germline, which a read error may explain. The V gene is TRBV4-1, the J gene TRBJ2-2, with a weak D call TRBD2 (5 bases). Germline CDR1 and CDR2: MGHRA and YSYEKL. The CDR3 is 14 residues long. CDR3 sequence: CASSQGRSTGELYF. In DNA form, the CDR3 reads TGTGCCAGCAGTCAAGGAAGGTCCACCGGGGAGCTGTATTTT.

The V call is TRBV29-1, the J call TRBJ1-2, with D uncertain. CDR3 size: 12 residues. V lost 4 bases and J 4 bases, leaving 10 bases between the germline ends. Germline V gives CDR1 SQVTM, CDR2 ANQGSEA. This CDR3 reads CSVGITAYGYTF. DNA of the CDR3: TGCAGCGTTGGAATAACAGCCTATGGCTACACCTTC.

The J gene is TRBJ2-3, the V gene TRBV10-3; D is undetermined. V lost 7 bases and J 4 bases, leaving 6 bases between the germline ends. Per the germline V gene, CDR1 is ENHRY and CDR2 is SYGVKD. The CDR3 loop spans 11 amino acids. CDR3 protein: CAIKDADTQYF. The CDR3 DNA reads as TGTGCCATCAAAGACGCAGATACGCAGTATTTT.

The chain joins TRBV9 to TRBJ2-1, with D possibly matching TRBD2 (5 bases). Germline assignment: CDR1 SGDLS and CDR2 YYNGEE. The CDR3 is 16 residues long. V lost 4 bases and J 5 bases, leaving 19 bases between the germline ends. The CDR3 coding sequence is TGTGCCAGCAGCCACTCGAGGCGGGTAGACAACAATGAGCAGTTCTTC. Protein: CASSHSRRVDNNEQFF.

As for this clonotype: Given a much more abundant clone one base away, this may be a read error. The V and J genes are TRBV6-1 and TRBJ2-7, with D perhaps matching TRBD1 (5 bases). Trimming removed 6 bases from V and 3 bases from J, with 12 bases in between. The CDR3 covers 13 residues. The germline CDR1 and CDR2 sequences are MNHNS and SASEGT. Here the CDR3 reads CASRERQIYEQYF. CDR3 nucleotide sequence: TGTGCCAGCAGGGAACGACAGATCTACGAGCAGTACTTC.

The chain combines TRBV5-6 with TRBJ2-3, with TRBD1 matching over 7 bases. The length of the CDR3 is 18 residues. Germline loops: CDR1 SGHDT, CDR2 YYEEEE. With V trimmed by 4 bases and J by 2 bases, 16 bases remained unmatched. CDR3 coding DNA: TGTGCCAGCAGCCCTGAGGGGGCCACGGTCTTTTACACAGATACGCAGTATTTT. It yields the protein CASSPEGATVFYTDTQYF.

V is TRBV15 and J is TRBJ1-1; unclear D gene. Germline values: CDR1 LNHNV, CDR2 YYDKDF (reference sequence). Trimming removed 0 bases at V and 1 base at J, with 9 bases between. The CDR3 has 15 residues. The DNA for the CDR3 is TGTGCCACCAGCAGAGATCGGGCTCGGAACACTGAAGCTTTCTTT. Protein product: CATSRDRARNTEAFF. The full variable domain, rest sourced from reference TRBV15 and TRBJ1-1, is DAMVIQNPRYQVTQFGKPVTLSCSQTLNHNVMYWYQQKSSQAPKLLFHYYDKDFNNEADTPDNFQSRRPNTSFCFLDIRSPGLGDTAMYLCATSRDRARNTEAFFGQGTRLTVV.

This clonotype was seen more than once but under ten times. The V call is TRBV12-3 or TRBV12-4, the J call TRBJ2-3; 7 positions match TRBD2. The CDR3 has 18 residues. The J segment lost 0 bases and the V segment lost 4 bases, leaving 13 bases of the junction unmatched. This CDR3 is CASSSDDLADLSTDTQYF. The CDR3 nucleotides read TGTGCCAGCAGTTCCGACGACCTAGCGGACCTCAGCACAGATACGCAGTATTTT.

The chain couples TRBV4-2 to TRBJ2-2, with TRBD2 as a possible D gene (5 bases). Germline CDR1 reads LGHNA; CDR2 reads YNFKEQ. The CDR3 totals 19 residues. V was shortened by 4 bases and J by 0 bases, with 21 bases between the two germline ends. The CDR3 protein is CASSPKGSSHNSNTGELFF. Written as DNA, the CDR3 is TGTGCCAGCAGCCCCAAAGGGAGTAGCCACAACTCGAACACCGGGGAGCTGTTTTTT.